This is a list of T cell receptor beta chains from one sample in a study of cytomegalovirus exposure and HLA in healthy donors. The data were produced by immunoSEQ multiplex PCR, yet TCRdb's version contains in-frame clones alone and is incomplete. The data show 110,000 to 150,000 clones, around four fifths seen once. Sequencing was done on a sample of PBMCs. The receptors here all came from a male donor in good health and CMV-seronegative. The CDR3 runs from the conserved cysteine through the conserved F or W. D genes are given only for firm matches. Size values are once, few and many counts, or a class for expanded clones, and some rows have none.

>TRBD2|TRBJ2-1|-|TRBV25-1
CASSVSGGAFSYNEQFF
TGTGCCAGCAGTGTTAGCGGGGGGGCCTTTAGTTACAATGAGCAGTTCTTC
>-|TRBJ2-7|medium-sized|TRBV11-2
CASSLGRGGASSYEQYF
TGTGCCAGCAGCTTAGGTCGTGGGGGGGCCAGCTCCTACGAGCAGTACTTC
>-|TRBJ1-5|-|TRBV6-6
CASSYSNRVNNQPQHF
TGTGCCAGCAGTTACTCTAACAGGGTGAACAATCAGCCCCAGCATTTT
>-|TRBJ2-7|-|TRBV9
CASSVGQASLYEQYF
TGTGCCAGCAGCGTAGGGCAGGCTAGCCTCTACGAGCAGTACTTC
>-|TRBJ1-1|-|TRBV6-1
CASRLEESSIAFF
TGTGCCAGCAGGTTGGAGGAAAGTTCAATAGCTTTCTTT
>TRBD2|TRBJ2-1|-|TRBV28
CASSLTSGGPLGNEQFF
TGTGCCAGCAGTTTAACTAGCGGGGGCCCCCTGGGAAATGAGCAGTTCTTC
>TRBD2|TRBJ2-1|-|TRBV15
CATSRVTSGSSVMIF
TGTGCCACCAGCAGAGTGACTAGCGGGAGCTCTGTGATGATCTTC
>-|TRBJ2-1|once|TRBV28
CASSDASVSSYNEQFF
TGTGCCAGCAGTGACGCTAGCGTAAGCTCCTACAATGAGCAGTTCTTC
>TRBD1|TRBJ1-6|-|TRBV5-1
CASSVSGQGVESPLHF
TGCGCCAGCAGCGTATCGGGACAGGGCGTAGAGTCACCCCTCCACTTT
>TRBD1|TRBJ1-4|-|TRBV7-9
CASSGTGGAREKLFF
TGTGCCAGCAGCGGAACAGGGGGCGCGAGGGAAAAACTGTTTTTT
>TRBD1|TRBJ1-2|-|TRBV6-6
CATDDRGKEAWGYTF
TGTGCCACCGACGACAGGGGAAAGGAGGCTTGGGGCTACACCTTC
>-|TRBJ2-2|-|TRBV7-9
CASSLTRDPGELFF
TGTGCCAGCAGCTTAACGCGGGACCCCGGGGAGCTGTTTTTT
>TRBD2|TRBJ2-7|-|TRBV13
CASSPPTSGRAYEQYF
TGTGCCAGCAGCCCACCGACTAGCGGGAGGGCCTACGAGCAGTACTTC